This T cell receptor beta chain was captured by sequencing in a study of cytomegalovirus exposure and HLA in healthy donors. Both 60 Vbeta primers and 13 Jbeta primers went into the PCR. Method: immunoSEQ multiplex PCR; TCRdb's copy keeps in-frame clones and lacks some. This sample yields a few hundred thousand clones, of which just under 85% are seen a single time; approximately 2% belongs to the top ten. This clone was picked up one time. This CDR3 region has 13 residues. The germline V gene has CDR1 GTSNPN and CDR2 SVGIG (reference sequence). The V gene lost 7 bases and the J gene lost 4 bases, with 17 bases spanning the gap.

This receptor was obtained from a woman aged 40 to 50 in good health and CMV-seropositive. The chain has TRBV30 and TRBJ2-7, with D possibly TRBD2 on 7 matching bases. Sequencing was done on a sample of PBMCs. CDR3 protein: CAYEGGEGYEQYF. The CDR3 DNA is TGTGCCTACGAGGGGGGGGAGGGGTACGAGCAGTACTTC.